The T cell receptor beta chain under discussion was sequenced for a study of OX40 agonist ivuxolimab in advanced cancers. The wider study: Patients in the trial were receiving intravenous ivuxolimab every 2 weeks, at doses of 0.01 to 10 mg/kg.

Exclusion of a patient followed from autoimmune disease history or systemic immunosuppression. The study, taken as a whole, reports: Some nonresponders additionally presented with little normalized T-cell clonal expansion. Among T cells, CD8+ cells averaged more expanded clones than CD4+ cells.

The CDR3 is made up of 15 amino acids. V dropped 3 bases and J dropped 4 bases, with 15 bases sitting between them. Germline V lookup: CDR1 SGHAT, CDR2 FQNNGV. TCRdb's copy holds only in-frame clones and misses some; the assay was immunoSEQ multiplex PCR. The sample contains some 60,000 clones, 70% to 90% of which appear only once. As to this clone: Its antigen remains unknown.

The starting material was CD4+ or CD8+ T cells sorted from blood, obtained in a trial of the OX40 agonist ivuxolimab. The V call is TRBV11-2, the J call TRBJ1-2; TRBD1 is a possible D gene (5 bases). The TCR was taken from an adult with an advanced solid tumor such as melanoma, head and neck, liver or kidney cancer. The CDR3 region is CASSLLGGAGYGYTF. CDR3 sequence (DNA): TGTGCCAGCAGCTTGCTTGGTGGGGCGGGCTATGGCTACACCTTC.